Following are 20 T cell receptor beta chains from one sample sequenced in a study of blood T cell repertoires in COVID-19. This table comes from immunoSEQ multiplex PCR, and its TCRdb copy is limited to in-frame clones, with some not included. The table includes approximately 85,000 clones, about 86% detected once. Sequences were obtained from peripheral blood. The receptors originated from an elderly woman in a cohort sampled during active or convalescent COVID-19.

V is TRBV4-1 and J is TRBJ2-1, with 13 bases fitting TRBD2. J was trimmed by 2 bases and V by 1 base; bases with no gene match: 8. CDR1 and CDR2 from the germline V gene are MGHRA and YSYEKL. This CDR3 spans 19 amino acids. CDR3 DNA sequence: TGCGCCAGCAGCCAAGCAGGGACTAGCGGGATCCTTCCCTACAATGAGCAGTTCTTC. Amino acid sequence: CASSQAGTSGILPYNEQFF.

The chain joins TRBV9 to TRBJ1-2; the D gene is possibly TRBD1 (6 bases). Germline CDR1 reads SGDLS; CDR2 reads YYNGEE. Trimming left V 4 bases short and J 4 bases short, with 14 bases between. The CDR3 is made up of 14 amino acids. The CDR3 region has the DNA TGTGCCAGCAGCCCCGGGGGGGGCGGCTATGGCTACACCTTC. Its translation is CASSPGGGGYGYTF.

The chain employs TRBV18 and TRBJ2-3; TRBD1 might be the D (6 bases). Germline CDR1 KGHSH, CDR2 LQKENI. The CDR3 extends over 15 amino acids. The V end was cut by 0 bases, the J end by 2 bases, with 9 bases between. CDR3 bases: TGTGCCAGCTCACCACCGGGACACCACACAGATACGCAGTATTTT. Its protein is CASSPPGHHTDTQYF. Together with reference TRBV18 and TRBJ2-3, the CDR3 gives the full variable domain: NAGVMQNPRHLVRRRGQEARLRCSPMKGHSHVYWYRQLPEEGLKFMVYLQKENIIDESGMPKERFSAEFPKEGPSILRIQQVVRGDSAAYFCASSPPGHHTDTQYFGPGTRLTVL.

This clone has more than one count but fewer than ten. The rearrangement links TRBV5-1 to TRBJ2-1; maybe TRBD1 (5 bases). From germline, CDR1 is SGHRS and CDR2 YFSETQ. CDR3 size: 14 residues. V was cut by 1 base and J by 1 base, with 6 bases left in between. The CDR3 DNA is TGCGCCAGCAGCTTGTCAGGGTCCTACAATGAGCAGTTCTTC. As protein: CASSLSGSYNEQFF.

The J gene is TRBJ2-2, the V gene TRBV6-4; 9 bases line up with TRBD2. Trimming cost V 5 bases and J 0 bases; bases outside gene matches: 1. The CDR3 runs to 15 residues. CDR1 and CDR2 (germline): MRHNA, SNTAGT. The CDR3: CASSPSGANTGELFF. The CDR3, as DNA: TGTGCCAGCAGTCCTAGCGGGGCGAACACCGGGGAGCTGTTTTTT.

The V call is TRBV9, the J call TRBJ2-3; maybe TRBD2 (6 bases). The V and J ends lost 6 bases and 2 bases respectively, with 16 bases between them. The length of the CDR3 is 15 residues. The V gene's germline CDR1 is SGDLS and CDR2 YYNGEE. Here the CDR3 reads CASNGEDIYTDTQYF. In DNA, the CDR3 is TGTGCCAGCAATGGGGAGGACATTTACACAGATACGCAGTATTTT.

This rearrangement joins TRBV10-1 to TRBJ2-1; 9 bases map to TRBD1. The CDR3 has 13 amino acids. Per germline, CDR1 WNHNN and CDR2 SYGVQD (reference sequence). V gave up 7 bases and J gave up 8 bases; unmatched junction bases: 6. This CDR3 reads CASMGTGRHEQFF. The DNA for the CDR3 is TGCGCCAGCATGGGGACAGGGCGTCATGAGCAGTTCTTC.

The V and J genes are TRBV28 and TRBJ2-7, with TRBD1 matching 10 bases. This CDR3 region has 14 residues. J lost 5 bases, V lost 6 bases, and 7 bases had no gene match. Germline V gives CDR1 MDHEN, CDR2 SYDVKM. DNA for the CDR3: TGTGCCAGCAGCGACAGGGGGCGATCGAACGAGCAGTACTTC. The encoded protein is CASSDRGRSNEQYF.

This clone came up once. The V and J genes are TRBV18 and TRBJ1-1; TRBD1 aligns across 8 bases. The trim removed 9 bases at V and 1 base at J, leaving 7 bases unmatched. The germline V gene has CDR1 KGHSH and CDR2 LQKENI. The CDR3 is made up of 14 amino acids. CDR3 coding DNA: TGTGCCAGTTCCTCCGGGACAGGGAACACTGAAGCTTTCTTT. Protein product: CASSSGTGNTEAFF.

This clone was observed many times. The CDR3 protein is CASRGLDGYNEQFF. CDR3 sequence (DNA): TGTGCCAGTAGAGGACTAGACGGGTACAATGAGCAGTTCTTC. The chain is built from TRBV19 and TRBJ2-1, with 7 positions matching TRBD2. This CDR3 spans 14 amino acids. Losses at the gene ends were 6 bases for V and 4 bases for J; bases not matched to a gene: 6. The germline V gene has CDR1 LNHDA and CDR2 SQIVND (reference sequence).

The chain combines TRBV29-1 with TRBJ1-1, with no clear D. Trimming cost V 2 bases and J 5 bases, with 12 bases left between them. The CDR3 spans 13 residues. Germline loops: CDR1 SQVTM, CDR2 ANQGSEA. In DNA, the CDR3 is TGCAGCGTTGAACGGGGTCGTGGGACTGAAGCTTTCTTT. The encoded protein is CSVERGRGTEAFF.

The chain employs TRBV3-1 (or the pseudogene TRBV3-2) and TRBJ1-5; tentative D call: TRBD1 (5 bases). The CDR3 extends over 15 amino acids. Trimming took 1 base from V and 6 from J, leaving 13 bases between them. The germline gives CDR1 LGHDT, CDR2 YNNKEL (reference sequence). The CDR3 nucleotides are TGTGCCAGCAGCCAAGGGGGCGGGGCCGGTCAGCCCCAGCATTTT. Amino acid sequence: CASSQGGGAGQPQHF.

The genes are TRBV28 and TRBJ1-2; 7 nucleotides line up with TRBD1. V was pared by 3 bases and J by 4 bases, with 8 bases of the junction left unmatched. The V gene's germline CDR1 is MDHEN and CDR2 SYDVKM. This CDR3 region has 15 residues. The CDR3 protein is CASSLEGAHGYGYTF. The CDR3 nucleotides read TGTGCCAGCAGTTTGGAGGGGGCGCACGGCTATGGCTACACCTTC.

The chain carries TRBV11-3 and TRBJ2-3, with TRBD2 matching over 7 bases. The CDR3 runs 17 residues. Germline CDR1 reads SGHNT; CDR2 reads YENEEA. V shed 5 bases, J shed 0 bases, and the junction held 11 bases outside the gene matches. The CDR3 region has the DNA TGTGCCAGCAGCCCAGGGAGGCTAGCGGCTAGCACAGATACGCAGTATTTT. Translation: CASSPGRLAASTDTQYF.

CDR3 sequence reads: CASSRTGGAFQETQYF. The CDR3, as DNA: TGCGCCAGCAGCAGGACAGGGGGCGCGTTTCAAGAGACCCAGTACTTC. This chain connects TRBV5-1 to TRBJ2-5, with TRBD1 matching over 11 bases. This CDR3 region has 16 residues. The V gene end was trimmed by 4 bases and the J gene end by 2 bases; junction bases not matched to a gene: 7. CDR1 and CDR2 (germline): SGHRS, YFSETQ.

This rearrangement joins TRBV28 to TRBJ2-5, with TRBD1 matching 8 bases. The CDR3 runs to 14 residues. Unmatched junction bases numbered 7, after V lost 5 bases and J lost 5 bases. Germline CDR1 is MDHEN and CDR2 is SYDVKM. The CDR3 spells CASSPSGGWETQYF. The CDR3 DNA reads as TGTGCCAGCAGTCCCTCAGGGGGCTGGGAGACCCAGTACTTC.

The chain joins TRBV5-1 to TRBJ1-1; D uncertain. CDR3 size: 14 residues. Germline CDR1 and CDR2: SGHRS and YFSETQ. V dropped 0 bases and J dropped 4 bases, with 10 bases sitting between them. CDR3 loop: CASSLVGALTEAFF. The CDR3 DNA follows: TGCGCCAGCAGCTTGGTCGGAGCGCTCACTGAAGCTTTCTTT.

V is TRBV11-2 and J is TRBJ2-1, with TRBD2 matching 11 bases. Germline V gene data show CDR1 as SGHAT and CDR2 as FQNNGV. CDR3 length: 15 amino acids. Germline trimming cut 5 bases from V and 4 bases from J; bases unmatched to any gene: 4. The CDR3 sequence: CASSTGTSGYNEQFF. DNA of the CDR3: TGTGCCAGCAGCACCGGGACTAGCGGTTACAATGAGCAGTTCTTC.

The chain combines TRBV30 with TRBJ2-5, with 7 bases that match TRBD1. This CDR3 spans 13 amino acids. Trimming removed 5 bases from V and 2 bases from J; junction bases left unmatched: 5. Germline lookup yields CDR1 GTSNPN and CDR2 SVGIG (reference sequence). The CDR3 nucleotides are TGTGCCTGGGGACAGGCCAGACAAGAGACCCAGTACTTC. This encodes CAWGQARQETQYF.

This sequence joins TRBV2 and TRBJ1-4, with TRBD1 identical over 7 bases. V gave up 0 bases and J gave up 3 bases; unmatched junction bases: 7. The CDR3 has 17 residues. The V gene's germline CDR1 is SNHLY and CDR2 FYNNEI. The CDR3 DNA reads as TGTGCCAGCAGTGAAGCAACTCCCGGGACAGCTAATGAAAAACTGTTTTTT. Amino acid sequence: CASSEATPGTANEKLFF.